The 18 T cell receptor beta chains below come from one sample, sequenced in a study of T cell responses to AZD1222 COVID-19 vaccine. Profiled with immunoSEQ multiplex PCR; TCRdb holds only in-frame clones, not every one. This sample has 150,000 or so clones, with roughly 90% found just once. Sequenced here: peripheral blood, sampled on day 0 of AZD1222 vaccination. The receptor set was obtained from an adult in good health.

The rearrangement joins TRBV3-1 (or the pseudogene TRBV3-2) to TRBJ1-2; D is ambiguous. This CDR3 is built from 14 residues. Trimming took off 0 bases at V and 4 bases at J, with 9 bases between the two ends. The germline V gene encodes CDR1 LGHDT and CDR2 YNNKEL (reference sequence). CDR3 amino acids: CASSQDSPTYGYTF. The CDR3 DNA reads TGTGCCAGCAGCCAAGACAGTCCTACCTATGGCTACACCTTC.

The V gene is TRBV27, the J gene TRBJ2-7, with TRBD2 matching 12 bases. The CDR3 runs to 15 residues. From germline, CDR1 is MNHEY and CDR2 SMNVEV (reference sequence). The V gene end was trimmed by 5 bases and the J gene end by 7 bases; junction bases not matched to a gene: 9. The CDR3 is CASSNRLAGAREQYF. CDR3 DNA sequence: TGTGCCAGCAGTAACCGACTAGCGGGAGCTCGGGAGCAGTACTTC.

The CDR3 nucleotides read TGTGCCAGCAGCCACGGGTCTAACTATGGCTACACCTTC. Its protein product is CASSHGSNYGYTF. The rearrangement uses TRBV27 and TRBJ1-2, with D unclear. The CDR3 is 13 amino acids. In germline, CDR1 is MNHEY, CDR2 SMNVEV (reference sequence). With 6 bases removed from V and 0 bases from J, the gap between germline ends came to 8 bases.

V is TRBV6-2 or TRBV6-3 and J is TRBJ2-1; 8 bases are a match to TRBD2. CDR1 and CDR2 (germline): MNHEY, SVGEGT. V lost 5 bases and J lost 2; bases outside the gene matches: 5. The CDR3 totals 15 residues. The CDR3 protein is CASSLTSGPYNEQFF. As DNA, the CDR3 is TGTGCCAGCAGTCTAACTAGCGGACCCTACAATGAGCAGTTCTTC.

The chain couples TRBV7-9 to TRBJ1-2; tentative D call: TRBD1 (5 bases). CDR3 length equals 14 residues. Germline CDR1 and CDR2: SEHNR and FQNEAQ (reference sequence). With 4 bases removed from V and 7 bases from J, the gap between germline ends came to 16 bases. The CDR3, as DNA: TGTGCCAGCAGCTCCCAGGGAATGGCGAGTGGCTACACCTTC. Its protein product is CASSSQGMASGYTF.

The chain carries TRBV15 and TRBJ1-4, with 8 nucleotides matching TRBD1. V dropped 5 bases and J dropped 4; count of bases not matched to a gene: 9. The CDR3 has 16 residues. Germline CDR1 is LNHNV and CDR2 is YYDKDF (reference sequence). The CDR3: CATSFDRGYVNEKLFF. The CDR3 nucleotides are TGTGCCACCAGCTTCGACAGGGGTTATGTTAATGAAAAACTGTTTTTT.

This chain uses TRBV30 with TRBJ2-7, with D uncertain. Trimming stripped 1 base from V and 4 bases from J, with 11 bases between. CDR1 is GTSNPN and CDR2 is SVGIG in the germline V gene (reference sequence). This CDR3 spans 13 amino acids. For the CDR3, the DNA is TGTGCCTGGAGTGCAGGTATGGGGTACGAGCAGTACTTC. As protein: CAWSAGMGYEQYF. Supplemented by reference TRBV30 and TRBJ2-7, the full variable domain reads SQTIHQWPATLVQPVGSPLSLECTVEGTSNPNLYWYRQAAGRGLQLLFYSVGIGQISSEVPQNLSASRPQDRQFILSSKKLLLSDSGFYLCAWSAGMGYEQYFGPGTRLTVT.

This chain uses TRBV30 with TRBJ2-7, with D unclear. Trimming took 0 bases from V and 5 from J, leaving 8 bases between them. CDR3 length equals 12 residues. The germline V gene has CDR1 GTSNPN and CDR2 SVGIG (reference sequence). CDR3 bases: TGTGCCTGGAGTGTATACGAGGACGAGCAGTACTTC. It encodes CAWSVYEDEQYF. Full variable domain (missing parts from reference TRBV30 and TRBJ2-7): SQTIHQWPATLVQPVGSPLSLECTVEGTSNPNLYWYRQAAGRGLQLLFYSVGIGQISSEVPQNLSASRPQDRQFILSSKKLLLSDSGFYLCAWSVYEDEQYFGPGTRLTVT.

The gene calls are TRBV30 and TRBJ1-6, with 8 bases aligning to TRBD1. Germline assignment: CDR1 GTSNPN and CDR2 SVGIG (reference sequence). Trimming took 3 bases from V and 10 from J; bases not matched to a gene: 11. This CDR3 contains 15 residues. The CDR3 loop reads CAWSLLQGGESPLHF. CDR3 coding DNA: TGTGCCTGGAGCCTCCTACAGGGGGGGGAATCACCCCTCCACTTT.

This rearrangement joins TRBV19 to TRBJ2-7, with TRBD2 matching 12 bases. The V and J ends lost 0 bases and 2 bases, in that order; junction bases with no gene match: 2. This CDR3 has 16 amino acids. Germline CDR1 LNHDA, CDR2 SQIVND (reference sequence). The CDR3 region has the DNA TGTGCCAGTAGTATAGAGCCTAGCGGGAGGGCCTACGAGCAGTACTTC. Its translation: CASSIEPSGRAYEQYF. Together with reference TRBV19 and TRBJ2-7, the CDR3 gives the full variable domain: DGGITQSPKYLFRKEGQNVTLSCEQNLNHDAMYWYRQDPGQGLRLIYYSQIVNDFQKGDIAEGYSVSREKKESFPLTVTSAQKNPTAFYLCASSIEPSGRAYEQYFGPGTRLTVT.

The chain combines TRBV30 with TRBJ2-5, with a tentative D call TRBD2 (6 bases). Germline loops: CDR1 GTSNPN, CDR2 SVGIG (reference sequence). Between the trimmed V and J ends, which lost 0 bases and 5 bases, there was a span of 16 bases. The CDR3 extends over 15 amino acids. The CDR3, as DNA: TGTGCCTGGAGTGTACCACGATACGCGGGGGAGACCCAGTACTTC. Residues: CAWSVPRYAGETQYF.

This clone has only one observation. The chain couples TRBV10-3 to TRBJ2-1; D is unclear. V dropped 4 bases and J dropped 0 bases, with 10 bases sitting between them. Germline V lookup: CDR1 ENHRY, CDR2 SYGVKD. The CDR3 sequence is 15 residues long. CDR3 sequence (DNA): TGTGCCATCAGTGTTGACCGAAGCTCCTACAATGAGCAGTTCTTC. This sequence encodes CAISVDRSSYNEQFF.

This chain links TRBV11-2 with TRBJ2-2; D may match TRBD1 or TRBD2 (5 bases each). Trimming pared 5 bases from V and 5 bases from J, leaving 15 bases between. This CDR3 has 15 residues. Germline lookup yields CDR1 SGHAT and CDR2 FQNNGV. The CDR3 loop reads CASSRGGLRTGELFF. The CDR3 nucleotides are TGTGCCAGCAGCCGTGGGGGATTGAGAACCGGGGAGCTGTTTTTT.

V and J are TRBV15 and TRBJ1-1; D is perhaps TRBD1 (6 bases). CDR1 is LNHNV and CDR2 is YYDKDF in the germline V gene (reference sequence). The V gene lost 5 bases and the J gene lost 5 bases, with 24 bases spanning the gap. This CDR3 is 17 amino acids long. CDR3 coding DNA: TGTGCCACCAGCCGAGGGGGAGAAACTAAATGGCGAACTGAAGCTTTCTTT. Translation gives CATSRGGETKWRTEAFF.

Points on this clone: This sample also contains other DNA sequences that code for the same CDR3. This chain uses TRBV2 with TRBJ1-1, with D possibly being TRBD1 (6 bases). The CDR3 is 12 amino acids. Germline CDR1 SNHLY, CDR2 FYNNEI. V lost 10 bases to trimming and J lost 0 bases, with 9 bases between them. CDR3 nucleotides: TGTGCCACTGGACAGATGAACACTGAAGCTTTCTTT. It translates to CATGQMNTEAFF.

The chain joins TRBV2 to TRBJ1-2; 7 bases map to TRBD1. The length of the CDR3 is 16 residues. CDR1 is SNHLY and CDR2 is FYNNEI in the germline V gene. V shed 4 bases, J shed 4 bases, and the junction held 12 bases outside the gene matches. The CDR3 loop is CASSGPIGTGAYGYTF. The CDR3 DNA sequence: TGTGCCAGCAGTGGACCTATCGGTACAGGGGCCTATGGCTACACCTTC.

This sequence joins TRBV11-2 and TRBJ1-4; the D gene is possibly TRBD1 (5 bases). V lost 2 bases and J 5 bases, leaving 12 bases between the germline ends. Germline CDR1 SGHAT, CDR2 FQNNGV. The length of the CDR3 is 15 residues. The DNA of the CDR3 is TGTGCCAGCAGCTTAAACCGGGGGTCGAATGAAAAACTGTTTTTT. This gives the protein CASSLNRGSNEKLFF. The whole variable domain, remainder taken from reference TRBV11-2 and TRBJ1-4, is EAGVAQSPRYKIIEKRQSVAFWCNPISGHATLYWYQQILGQGPKLLIQFQNNGVVDDSQLPKDRFSAERLKGVDSTLKIQPAKLEDSAVYLCASSLNRGSNEKLFFGSGTQLSVL.

The chain is built from TRBV18 and TRBJ2-5, with D perhaps TRBD2 (5 bases). V shed 3 bases and J shed 0 bases, with 26 bases lying between them. This CDR3 has 20 residues. The germline CDR1 and CDR2 sequences are KGHSH and LQKENI. DNA of the CDR3: TGTGCCAGCTCACCTGGATGGGCCCGGCGGGTATCCCAGTACCAAGAGACCCAGTACTTC. The encoded protein is CASSPGWARRVSQYQETQYF.